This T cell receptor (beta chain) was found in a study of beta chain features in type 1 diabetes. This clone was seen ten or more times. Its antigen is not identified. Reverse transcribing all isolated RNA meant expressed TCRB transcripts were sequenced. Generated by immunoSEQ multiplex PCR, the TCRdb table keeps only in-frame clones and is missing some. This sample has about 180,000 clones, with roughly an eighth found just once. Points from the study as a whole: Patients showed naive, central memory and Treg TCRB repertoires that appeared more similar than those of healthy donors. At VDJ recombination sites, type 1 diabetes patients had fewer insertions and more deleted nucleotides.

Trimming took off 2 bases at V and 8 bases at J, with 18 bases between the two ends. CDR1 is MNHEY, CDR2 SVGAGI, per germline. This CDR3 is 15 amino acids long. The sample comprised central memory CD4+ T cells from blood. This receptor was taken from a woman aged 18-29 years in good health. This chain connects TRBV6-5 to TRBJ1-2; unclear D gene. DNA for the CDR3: TGTGCCAGCAGTTACGAACTCGGCGGGTTTGGGGGCTACACCTTC. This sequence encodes CASSYELGGFGGYTF.